This T cell receptor beta chain is drawn from a study of CD8 T cells in ankylosing spondylitis. About this clonotype itself: Antigen unknown.

Study results and limitations: Several highly homologous variants formed a TCR beta motif that appeared characteristic of ankylosing spondylitis blood.

Each TCR beta library was made by quantitative 5'-RACE that incorporated molecular barcodes. One entry per CDR3 protein results from TCRdb running MiXCR on the 5' RACE reads. The sample lists 700,000 to 850,000 distinct CDR3 sequences, approximately 10% occurring once. This CDR3 contains 16 residues. J was trimmed by 4 bases and V by 0 bases; bases with no gene match: 9. Germline CDR1 SGHRS, CDR2 YFSETQ. Sequencing input: blood, either unsorted or a sorted T cell fraction (not recorded which). The receptor was isolated from a male donor with ankylosing spondylitis. The chain employs TRBV5-1 and TRBJ2-5; 7 bases agree with TRBD2. For the CDR3, the DNA is TGCGCCAGCAGCTTGGGCGCGACTAGCATGAGAGAGACCCAGTACTTC. It encodes CASSLGATSMRETQYF.